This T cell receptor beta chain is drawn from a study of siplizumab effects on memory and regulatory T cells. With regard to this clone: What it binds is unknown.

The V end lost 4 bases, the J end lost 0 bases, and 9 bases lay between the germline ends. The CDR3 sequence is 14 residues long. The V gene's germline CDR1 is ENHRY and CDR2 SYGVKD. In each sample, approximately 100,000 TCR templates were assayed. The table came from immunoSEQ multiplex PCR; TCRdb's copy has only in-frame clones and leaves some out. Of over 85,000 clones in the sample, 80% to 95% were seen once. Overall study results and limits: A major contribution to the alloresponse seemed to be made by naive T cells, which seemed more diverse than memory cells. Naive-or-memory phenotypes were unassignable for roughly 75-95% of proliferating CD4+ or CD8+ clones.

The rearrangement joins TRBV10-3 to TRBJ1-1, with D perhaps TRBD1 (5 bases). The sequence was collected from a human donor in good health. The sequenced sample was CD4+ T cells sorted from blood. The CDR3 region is CAISGGGLNTEAFF. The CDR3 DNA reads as TGTGCCATCAGTGGGGGGGGACTGAACACTGAAGCTTTCTTT.